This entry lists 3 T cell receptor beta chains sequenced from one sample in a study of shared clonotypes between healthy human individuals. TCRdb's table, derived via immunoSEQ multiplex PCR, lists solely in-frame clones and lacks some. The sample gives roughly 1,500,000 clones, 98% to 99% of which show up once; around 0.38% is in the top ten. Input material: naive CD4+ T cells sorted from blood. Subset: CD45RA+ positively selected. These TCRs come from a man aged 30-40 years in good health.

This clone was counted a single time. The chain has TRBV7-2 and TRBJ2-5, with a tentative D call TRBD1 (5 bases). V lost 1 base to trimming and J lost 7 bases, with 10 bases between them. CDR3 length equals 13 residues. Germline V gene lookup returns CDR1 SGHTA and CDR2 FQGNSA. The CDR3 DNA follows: TGTGCCAGCAGCTTAGGACAGCAGGGGACCCAGTACTTC. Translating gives CASSLGQQGTQYF. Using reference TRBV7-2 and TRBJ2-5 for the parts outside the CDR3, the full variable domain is GAGVSQSPSNKVTEKGKDVELRCDPISGHTALYWYRQSLGQGLEFLIYFQGNSAPDKSGLPSDRFSAERTGGSVSTLTIQRTQQEDSAVYLCASSLGQQGTQYFGPGTRLLVL.

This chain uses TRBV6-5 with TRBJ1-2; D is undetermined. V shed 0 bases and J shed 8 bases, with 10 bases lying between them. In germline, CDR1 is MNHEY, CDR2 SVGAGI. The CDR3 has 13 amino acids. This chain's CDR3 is CASSYSGIEGYTF. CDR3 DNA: TGTGCCAGCAGTTACTCAGGGATCGAGGGCTACACCTTC.

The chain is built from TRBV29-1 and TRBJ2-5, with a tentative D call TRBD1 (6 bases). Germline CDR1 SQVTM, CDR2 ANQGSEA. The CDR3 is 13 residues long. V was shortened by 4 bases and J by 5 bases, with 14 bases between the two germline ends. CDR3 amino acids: CSVATGTYETQYF. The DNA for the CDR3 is TGCAGCGTTGCGACAGGTACATATGAGACCCAGTACTTC.